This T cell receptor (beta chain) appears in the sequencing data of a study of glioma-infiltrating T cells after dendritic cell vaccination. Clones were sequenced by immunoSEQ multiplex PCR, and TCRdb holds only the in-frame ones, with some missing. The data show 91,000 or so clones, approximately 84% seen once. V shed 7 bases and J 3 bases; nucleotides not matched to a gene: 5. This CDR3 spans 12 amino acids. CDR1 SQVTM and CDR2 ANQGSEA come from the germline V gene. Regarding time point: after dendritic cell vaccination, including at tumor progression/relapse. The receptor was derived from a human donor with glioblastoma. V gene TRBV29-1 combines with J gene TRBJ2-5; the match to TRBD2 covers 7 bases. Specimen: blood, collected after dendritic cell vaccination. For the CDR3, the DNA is TGCAGCGCTACCACTAGCGAAGAGACCCAGTACTTC. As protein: CSATTSEETQYF.